The present entry profiles one TCR beta chain with its context. The sample belongs to a study of OX40 agonist ivuxolimab in advanced cancers. At the level of the study: The dose-escalation cohort was over 65% male, with a mean age of around 60 years, ranging about 23 to 79. Three patients had partial responses: one hepatocellular carcinoma, two cutaneous melanoma.

This CDR3 has 15 residues. Germline CDR1 and CDR2: SGHAT and FQNNGV. Trimming removed 1 base from V and 0 bases from J, with 10 bases in between. Sampled blood was obtained at baseline, cycle 4 day 1, and cycle 7 day 1. This table comes from immunoSEQ multiplex PCR, and its TCRdb copy is limited to in-frame clones, with some not included. The sample contains about 55,000 clones, approximately 91% of which appear only once. The V and J genes are TRBV11-2 and TRBJ2-7, with D perhaps assigned TRBD1 or TRBD2 (5 bases each). The input for sequencing was CD4+ or CD8+ T cells sorted from blood, taken in a trial of the OX40 agonist ivuxolimab. The TCR was taken from an adult with an advanced solid tumor such as melanoma, head and neck, liver or kidney cancer. CDR3 residues: CASSLGGSLSYEQYF. The DNA of the CDR3 is TGTGCCAGCAGCTTAGGGGGGTCACTCTCCTACGAGCAGTACTTC. The full variable domain, its missing parts supplied by reference TRBV11-2 and TRBJ2-7, is EAGVAQSPRYKIIEKRQSVAFWCNPISGHATLYWYQQILGQGPKLLIQFQNNGVVDDSQLPKDRFSAERLKGVDSTLKIQPAKLEDSAVYLCASSLGGSLSYEQYFGPGTRLTVT.